Following are 28 T cell receptor beta chains from one sample sequenced in a study of cytomegalovirus exposure and HLA in healthy donors. Amplification used 60 Vbeta primers and 13 Jbeta primers. Data came from immunoSEQ multiplex PCR; TCRdb stores just in-frame clones and leaves some out. The table records about 150,000 clones, 78% of them present only once. The sequenced material came from PBMCs. Receptors originate from a male donor in good health and CMV-seronegative.

J is TRBJ2-1 and V is TRBV18; 11 positions match TRBD2. Trimming removed 5 bases from V and 4 bases from J; junction bases left unmatched: 4. This CDR3 spans 15 amino acids. Germline V gene lookup returns CDR1 KGHSH and CDR2 LQKENI. CDR3 residues: CASSAGLAEYNEQFF. The CDR3, as DNA: TGTGCCAGCTCAGCGGGACTAGCGGAATACAATGAGCAGTTCTTC.

This clone was found a few times. V and J are TRBV28 and TRBJ1-2; possible D gene TRBD1, 6 bases. From germline, CDR1 is MDHEN and CDR2 SYDVKM. The CDR3 loop spans 18 amino acids. Trimming removed 4 bases from V and 0 bases from J, with 21 bases in between. The CDR3 spells CASSSDILRDTSNYGYTF. The DNA for the CDR3 is TGTGCCAGCAGTTCCGATATCCTTCGGGACACCTCTAACTATGGCTACACCTTC.

The chain has TRBV28 and TRBJ2-3; D is perhaps TRBD1 (6 bases). The CDR3 sequence is 15 residues long. Germline lookup yields CDR1 MDHEN and CDR2 SYDVKM. V gave up 3 bases and J gave up 0 bases, with 10 bases separating them. The CDR3 DNA reads as TGTGCCAGCAGTTTTGGGGACACTAGCACAGATACGCAGTATTTT. Translating it yields CASSFGDTSTDTQYF.

V is TRBV2 and J is TRBJ1-5; 9 nucleotides align to TRBD1. J lost 2 bases, V lost 5 bases, and 4 bases had no gene match. CDR1 is SNHLY, CDR2 FYNNEI, per germline. CDR3 size: 15 residues. CDR3 nucleotide sequence: TGTGCCAGCAGTCCGAGGACAGGGGGCAATCAGCCCCAGCATTTT. Its protein is CASSPRTGGNQPQHF.

The chain employs TRBV28 and TRBJ1-4, with D unresolved. Germline V gives CDR1 MDHEN, CDR2 SYDVKM. The CDR3 is made up of 12 amino acids. Deletions cut 8 bases from V and 7 bases from J, with 11 bases between. The chain's CDR3 is CASRGVGEKLFF. In DNA, the CDR3 is TGTGCCAGCCGCGGGGTGGGTGAAAAACTGTTTTTT.

The chain employs TRBV6-6 and TRBJ1-3; 10 bases match TRBD1. The CDR3 consists of 16 residues. The ends lost 0 bases at V and 4 bases at J; junction bases unmatched: 3. Per germline, CDR1 MNHNY and CDR2 SVGAGI (reference sequence). CDR3 sequence: CASSYSGQGTGNTIYF. The DNA for the CDR3 is TGTGCCAGCAGTTACTCGGGACAGGGGACGGGAAACACCATATATTTT.

The chain is built from TRBV5-1 and TRBJ2-2; 8 positions match TRBD1. Trimming removed 7 bases from V and 7 bases from J; junction bases left unmatched: 3. Germline V gene lookup returns CDR1 SGHRS and CDR2 YFSETQ. This CDR3 has 12 residues. CDR3 sequence reads: CASGQGDGELFF. The CDR3 coding sequence is TGCGCCAGCGGACAGGGTGACGGGGAGCTGTTTTTT.

The V gene is TRBV4-1, the J gene TRBJ1-1, with TRBD1 matching 8 bases. Per germline, CDR1 MGHRA and CDR2 YSYEKL. V lost 2 bases, J lost 2 bases, and 7 bases stayed unmatched. The CDR3 extends over 16 amino acids. DNA of the CDR3: TGCGCCAGCAGCCAAATCCTAGGACAGGGCAACACTGAAGCTTTCTTT. Translated, it gives CASSQILGQGNTEAFF.

CDR3 DNA: TGTGCCAGCAGCCGTACCGGGTCCTACAATGAGCAGTTCTTC. Protein sequence: CASSRTGSYNEQFF. This chain joins TRBV5-4 and TRBJ2-1; D gene ambiguous. Germline loops: CDR1 SGHNT, CDR2 YYREEE (reference sequence). V lost 4 bases and J lost 1, with 9 bases in between. This CDR3 comprises 14 residues.

The chain combines TRBV9 with TRBJ2-7, with 7 bases fitting TRBD1. This CDR3 has 11 residues. With V trimmed by 0 bases and J by 12 bases, 3 bases remained unmatched. Germline V CDR1 and CDR2: SGDLS, YYNGEE. The CDR3, as DNA: TGTGCCAGCAGCGTAGGGGACAGAATGTACTTC. It specifies CASSVGDRMYF.

This chain joins TRBV25-1 and TRBJ1-3; D is unclear. Between the trimmed V and J ends, which lost 3 bases and 4 bases, there was a span of 16 bases. Germline values: CDR1 MGHDK, CDR2 SYGVNS. The CDR3 extends over 16 amino acids. The CDR3 nucleotides are TGTGCCAGCAGTGACCGCCCCCCGGGGTCCGGAAACACCATATATTTT. Translating it yields CASSDRPPGSGNTIYF. Together with reference TRBV25-1 and TRBJ1-3, the CDR3 gives the full variable domain: EADIYQTPRYLVIGTGKKITLECSQTMGHDKMYWYQQDPGMELHLIHYSYGVNSTEKGDLSSESTVSRIRTEHFPLTLESARPSHTSQYLCASSDRPPGSGNTIYFGEGSWLTVV.

This chain uses TRBV5-1 with TRBJ2-5; the D is unclear. The CDR3 loop spans 13 amino acids. Germline-derived CDR1 and CDR2 are SGHRS and YFSETQ. Trimming left V 5 bases short and J 5 bases short, with 13 bases between. CDR3 sequence reads: CASSASPRETQYF. Here the CDR3 DNA reads TGCGCCAGCAGTGCCAGCCCTAGGGAGACCCAGTACTTC.

V is TRBV6-5 and J is TRBJ1-1, with no clear D. V shed 2 bases and J shed 0 bases, with 13 bases lying between them. This CDR3 comprises 16 residues. In germline, CDR1 is MNHEY, CDR2 SVGAGI. The CDR3 reads CASSYGLSRMNTEAFF. In DNA form, the CDR3 reads TGTGCCAGCAGTTACGGACTTTCGCGAATGAACACTGAAGCTTTCTTT.

J is TRBJ1-5 and V is TRBV19; the D gene is possibly TRBD1 (5 bases). Per germline, CDR1 LNHDA and CDR2 SQIVND (reference sequence). The CDR3 extends over 15 amino acids. Trimming removed 5 bases at V and 0 bases at J, with 11 bases between. CDR3 region: CASSQSGYSNQPQHF. The CDR3, as DNA: TGTGCCAGTAGTCAGTCAGGGTATAGCAATCAGCCCCAGCATTTT. The variable domain in full, completed from reference TRBV19 and TRBJ1-5, reads DGGITQSPKYLFRKEGQNVTLSCEQNLNHDAMYWYRQDPGQGLRLIYYSQIVNDFQKGDIAEGYSVSREKKESFPLTVTSAQKNPTAFYLCASSQSGYSNQPQHFGDGTRLSIL.

The V call is TRBV7-3, the J call TRBJ2-4; TRBD1 is a possible D gene (7 bases). The V end lost 4 bases, the J end lost 7 bases, and 11 bases lay between the germline ends. Germline V gene data show CDR1 as SGHTA and CDR2 as FQGTGA. This CDR3 is built from 13 residues. CDR3 bases: TGTGCCAGCAGCTCTTCAGGGGGGAACATTCAGTACTTC. Translation: CASSSSGGNIQYF.

This clone occurred once. The gene calls are TRBV6-5 and TRBJ2-1; maybe TRBD1 (6 bases). The V gene's germline CDR1 is MNHEY and CDR2 SVGAGI. The CDR3 length is 15 residues. Between the trimmed V and J ends, which lost 6 bases and 7 bases, there was a span of 19 bases. The CDR3 is CASRLSPTGFNEQFF. The CDR3 bases are TGTGCCAGCAGATTATCTCCGACAGGTTTTAATGAGCAGTTCTTC.

The chain employs TRBV5-4 and TRBJ2-1, with 10 bases fitting TRBD1. The length of the CDR3 is 15 residues. With V trimmed by 0 bases and J by 7 bases, 4 bases remained unmatched. Germline assignment: CDR1 SGHNT and CDR2 YYREEE (reference sequence). In DNA, the CDR3 is TGTGCCAGCAGCTTGGGACAGGGGGCCTGGAATGAGCAGTTCTTC. It codes for CASSLGQGAWNEQFF.

This chain joins TRBV30 and TRBJ2-3, with 8 bases fitting TRBD1. CDR3 length: 13 residues. The germline V gene encodes CDR1 GTSNPN and CDR2 SVGIG (reference sequence). Germline trimming cut 3 bases from V and 2 bases from J; bases unmatched to any gene: 1. The CDR3 nucleotides are TGTGCCTGGAGGGACAGGGTCACAGATACGCAGTATTTT. Encoded protein: CAWRDRVTDTQYF.

The chain combines TRBV6-1 with TRBJ2-7; a weak D match, TRBD2 (5 bases). Germline V lookup: CDR1 MNHNS, CDR2 SASEGT. The CDR3 covers 15 residues. V lost 4 bases, J lost 0 bases, and 13 bases lay in between. The CDR3 bases are TGTGCCAGCAGTGGTCGCAGTGGGAGCTCCTACGAGCAGTACTTC. This encodes CASSGRSGSSYEQYF.

The gene calls are TRBV28 and TRBJ2-1; 10 bases are shared with TRBD1. CDR1 and CDR2 (germline): MDHEN, SYDVKM. CDR3 size: 14 residues. V lost 6 bases, J lost 12 bases, and 11 bases stayed unmatched. CDR3 loop: CASSSGTGVKWQFF. The CDR3 DNA sequence: TGTGCCAGCAGCTCCGGGACAGGGGTTAAGTGGCAGTTCTTC.

This rearrangement joins TRBV27 to TRBJ2-7; TRBD2 matches 10 bases. V trimming: 4 bases; J trimming: 0 bases; junction bases outside the gene matches: 12. CDR1 is MNHEY and CDR2 is SMNVEV in the germline V gene (reference sequence). This CDR3 comprises 18 residues. CDR3 bases: TGTGCCAGCAGTTCCGAGCTAGCGGGGGTACCGATCTCCTACGAGCAGTACTTC. Protein sequence: CASSSELAGVPISYEQYF.

The chain employs TRBV7-8 and TRBJ1-6; 8 positions agree with TRBD1. J gave up 10 bases and V 5 bases, and 7 bases lay outside the gene matches. The CDR3 consists of 14 residues. The germline V gene encodes CDR1 SGHVS and CDR2 FQNEAQ. CDR3 protein: CASSPAGGGSPLHF. The CDR3 coding sequence is TGTGCCAGCAGCCCAGCAGGGGGCGGATCACCCCTCCACTTT. Full variable domain (remainder filled in from reference TRBV7-8 and TRBJ1-6): GAGVSQSPRYKVAKRGQDVALRCDPISGHVSLFWYQQALGQGPEFLTYFQNEAQLDKSGLPSDRFFAERPEGSVSTLKIQRTQQEDSAVYLCASSPAGGGSPLHFGNGTRLTVT.

This clone was seen only a few times. This sample also contains other DNA sequences that code for the same CDR3. V is TRBV7-2 and J is TRBJ2-3; 9 nucleotides match TRBD2. Germline CDR1 and CDR2: SGHTA and FQGNSA. V was clipped by 5 bases and J by 1 base; unmatched bases: 4. The CDR3 extends over 15 amino acids. The DNA for the CDR3 is TGTGCCAGCAGCCTGGGACTAGCAGGCACAGATACGCAGTATTTT. Translated, it gives CASSLGLAGTDTQYF. Full variable domain (remainder filled in from reference TRBV7-2 and TRBJ2-3): GAGVSQSPSNKVTEKGKDVELRCDPISGHTALYWYRQSLGQGLEFLIYFQGNSAPDKSGLPSDRFSAERTGGSVSTLTIQRTQQEDSAVYLCASSLGLAGTDTQYFGPGTRLTVL.

The chain combines TRBV5-4 with TRBJ2-1; 12 bases map to TRBD2. The junction had 7 bases not matched to a gene; V was cut back by 4 bases and J by 8 bases. The CDR3 sequence is 15 residues long. Germline CDR1 SGHNT, CDR2 YYREEE (reference sequence). The CDR3 here is CASSLLAGGQHEQFF. CDR3 coding DNA: TGTGCCAGCAGCCTCCTAGCGGGAGGGCAACATGAGCAGTTCTTC.

The table lists this clone with a few counts. The rearrangement uses TRBV4-3 and TRBJ2-5; 10 bases line up with TRBD2. In germline, CDR1 is LGHNA, CDR2 YSLEER. CDR3 length: 18 amino acids. Trimming removed 1 base from V and 4 bases from J; junction bases left unmatched: 12. CDR3 coding DNA: TGCGCCAGCAGCCAAGCCTGGGAGCGGGAGGGCCACGTAGAGACCCAGTACTTC. The encoded protein is CASSQAWEREGHVETQYF.

V usage is TRBV29-1 and J usage is TRBJ2-1; 8 bases line up with TRBD1. The V gene's germline CDR1 is SQVTM and CDR2 ANQGSEA. The CDR3 sequence is 12 residues long. Losses at the gene ends were 6 bases for V and 7 bases for J; bases not matched to a gene: 5. The CDR3 loop is CSVHRGRNEQFF. CDR3 in DNA: TGCAGCGTACACAGGGGGAGGAATGAGCAGTTCTTC.

The rearrangement uses TRBV29-1 and TRBJ2-1; 8 nucleotides match TRBD2. This CDR3 is built from 13 residues. V dropped 6 bases and J dropped 3; count of bases not matched to a gene: 4. From germline, CDR1 is SQVTM and CDR2 ANQGSEA. The DNA of the CDR3 is TGCAGCGTGCGGGAGGCAAACTACAATGAGCAGTTCTTC. It codes for CSVREANYNEQFF.

This sequence joins TRBV6-5 and TRBJ1-2; no firm D call. V was trimmed by 10 bases and J by 0 bases, leaving 12 bases between them. The CDR3 consists of 13 residues. The germline V gene encodes CDR1 MNHEY and CDR2 SVGAGI. In DNA, the CDR3 is TGTGCCATTAAGGACTCTTCTAACTATGGCTACACCTTC. Translated: CAIKDSSNYGYTF.